This T cell receptor (beta chain) appears in the sequencing data of a study of molecular identifiers for immune sequencing clone quantification. Germline V CDR1 and CDR2: SGHTA, FQGTGA. This CDR3 is 16 amino acids long. V was shortened by 1 base and J by 3 bases, with 15 bases between the two germline ends. Each CDR3 protein is one row after TCRdb ran MiXCR on the PCR reads. The table has a few hundred thousand distinct CDR3 sequences, under 30% seen once. Findings and limits, study-wide: More than 99% of effector molecules, versus under 1% of naive-cell molecules, belonged to clones above 20 RNA copies. Barcode sharing among identical TCR molecules could make large clones appear smaller.

There are a few counts of this clonotype. No antigen is known for it. This receptor was obtained from a human donor in good health. Some libraries in this study had Jurkat cell RNA spiked in. Sequencing input: naive CD8+ T cells from blood, with Jurkat cell RNA spiked in. Indicated subset: FACS-sorted CD8+CD4-CCR7+CD45RA+ naive T cells. The V and J genes are TRBV7-3 and TRBJ2-5; D call uncertain. This chain's CDR3 is CASSLIGGPEEETQYF. CDR3 in DNA: TGTGCCAGCAGCTTAATAGGTGGACCCGAGGAAGAGACCCAGTACTTC.